The source of this T cell receptor beta chain is a study of OX40 agonist ivuxolimab in advanced cancers. About the research overall: Patients were given ivuxolimab, an antibody that agonizes OX40 (CD134).

This clone was observed a few times. Its antigen is unidentified. Measured with immunoSEQ multiplex PCR; TCRdb has only the in-frame clones, and not every one. This sample yields 75,000 to 95,000 clones, of which approximately 86% are seen a single time; 2.5% to 3% belongs to the top ten. The germline V gene has CDR1 MNHEY and CDR2 SVGAGI. There are 12 residues in the CDR3. The germline V and J ends were trimmed by 7 bases and 7 bases, with 14 bases remaining between them. General observations from the study: Researchers did not determine the expanded peripheral T cells' antigen specificity. In CD8+ T cells, expanded clones were on average more numerous than in CD4+.

This specimen consisted of CD4+ or CD8+ T cells sorted from blood, obtained in a trial of the OX40 agonist ivuxolimab. The receptor comes from an adult with an advanced solid tumor such as melanoma, head and neck, liver or kidney cancer. The chain links TRBV6-5 to TRBJ2-7; TRBD2 is a possible D gene (7 bases). CDR3 sequence: CASTKQGGEQYF. The DNA of the CDR3 is TGTGCCAGCACCAAACAGGGAGGGGAGCAGTACTTC.